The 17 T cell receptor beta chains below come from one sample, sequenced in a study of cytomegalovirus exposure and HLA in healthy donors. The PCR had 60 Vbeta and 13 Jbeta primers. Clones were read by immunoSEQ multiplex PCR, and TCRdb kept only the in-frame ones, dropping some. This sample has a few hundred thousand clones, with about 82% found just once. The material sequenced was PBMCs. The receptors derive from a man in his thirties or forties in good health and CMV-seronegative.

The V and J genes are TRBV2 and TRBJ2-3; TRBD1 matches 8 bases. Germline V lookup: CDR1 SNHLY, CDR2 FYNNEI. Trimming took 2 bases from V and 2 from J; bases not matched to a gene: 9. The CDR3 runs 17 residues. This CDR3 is CASSELTGAGVTDTQYF. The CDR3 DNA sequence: TGTGCCAGCAGTGAACTGACAGGGGCCGGGGTCACAGATACGCAGTATTTT.

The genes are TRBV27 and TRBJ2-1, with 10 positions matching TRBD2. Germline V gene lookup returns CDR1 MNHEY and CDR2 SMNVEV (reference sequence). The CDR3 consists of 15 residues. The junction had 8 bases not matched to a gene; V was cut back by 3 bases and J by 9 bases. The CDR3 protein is CASSLPAGGQSEQFF. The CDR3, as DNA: TGTGCCAGCAGTTTGCCAGCGGGGGGGCAGAGTGAGCAGTTCTTC.

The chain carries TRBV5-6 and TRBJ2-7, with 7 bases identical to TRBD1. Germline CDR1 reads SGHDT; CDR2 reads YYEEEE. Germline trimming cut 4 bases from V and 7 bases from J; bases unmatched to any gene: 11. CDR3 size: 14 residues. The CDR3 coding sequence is TGTGCCAGCAGCCCTGGAATAGGGGGCAAAGAGCAGTACTTC. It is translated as CASSPGIGGKEQYF.

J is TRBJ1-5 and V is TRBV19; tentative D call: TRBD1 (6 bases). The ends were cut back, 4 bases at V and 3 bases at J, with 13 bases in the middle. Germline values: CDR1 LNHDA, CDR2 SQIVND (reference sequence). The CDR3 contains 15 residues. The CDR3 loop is CASSRRGQTNQPQHF. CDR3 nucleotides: TGTGCCAGTAGTAGACGCGGACAGACCAATCAGCCCCAGCATTTT.

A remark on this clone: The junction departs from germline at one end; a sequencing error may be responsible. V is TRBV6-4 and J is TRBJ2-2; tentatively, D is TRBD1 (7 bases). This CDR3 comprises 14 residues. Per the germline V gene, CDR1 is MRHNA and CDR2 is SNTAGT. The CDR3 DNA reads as TGTGCCAGCAGGGGGGACAGCTACACCGGGGGGCTGTTTTTT. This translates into CASRGDSYTGGLFF.

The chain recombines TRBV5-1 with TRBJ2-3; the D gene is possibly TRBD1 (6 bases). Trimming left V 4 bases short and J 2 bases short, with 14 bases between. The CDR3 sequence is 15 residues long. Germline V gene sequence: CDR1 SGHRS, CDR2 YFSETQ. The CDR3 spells CASSPRGQNTDTQYF. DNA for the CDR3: TGCGCCAGCAGCCCCAGAGGACAGAACACAGATACGCAGTATTTT.

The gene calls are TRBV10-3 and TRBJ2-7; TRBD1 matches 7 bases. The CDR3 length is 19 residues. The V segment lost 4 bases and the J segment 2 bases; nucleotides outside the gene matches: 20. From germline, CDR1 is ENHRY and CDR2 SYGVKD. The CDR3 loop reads CAISGRQGKVGSPAYEQYF. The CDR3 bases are TGTGCCATCAGTGGACGACAGGGTAAAGTGGGGAGCCCCGCCTACGAGCAGTACTTC.

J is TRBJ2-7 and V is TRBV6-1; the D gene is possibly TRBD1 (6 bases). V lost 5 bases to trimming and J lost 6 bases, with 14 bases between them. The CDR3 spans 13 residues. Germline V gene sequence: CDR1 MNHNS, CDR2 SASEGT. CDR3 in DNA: TGTGCCAGCAGTCTTACCGGGACATTCGAGCAGTACTTC. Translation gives CASSLTGTFEQYF.

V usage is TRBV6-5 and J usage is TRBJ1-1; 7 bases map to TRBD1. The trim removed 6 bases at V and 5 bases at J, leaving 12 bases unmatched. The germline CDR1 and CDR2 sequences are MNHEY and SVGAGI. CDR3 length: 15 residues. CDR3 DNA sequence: TGTGCCAGCAGCCCGCTTTCGACAGGGCGGACTGAAGCTTTCTTT. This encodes CASSPLSTGRTEAFF.

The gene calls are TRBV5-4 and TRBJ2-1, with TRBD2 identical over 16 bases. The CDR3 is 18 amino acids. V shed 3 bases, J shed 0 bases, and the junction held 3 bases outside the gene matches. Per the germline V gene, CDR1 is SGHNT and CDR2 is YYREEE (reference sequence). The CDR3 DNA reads TGTGCCAGCAGCTCGGGACTAGCGGGGGGGAACTCCTACAATGAGCAGTTCTTC. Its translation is CASSSGLAGGNSYNEQFF.

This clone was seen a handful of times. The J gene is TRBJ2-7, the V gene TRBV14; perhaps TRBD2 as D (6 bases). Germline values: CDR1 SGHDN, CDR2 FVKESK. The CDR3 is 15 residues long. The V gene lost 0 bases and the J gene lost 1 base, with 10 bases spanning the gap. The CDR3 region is CASSQDTGLSYEQYF. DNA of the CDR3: TGTGCCAGCAGCCAAGATACGGGACTTTCCTACGAGCAGTACTTC.

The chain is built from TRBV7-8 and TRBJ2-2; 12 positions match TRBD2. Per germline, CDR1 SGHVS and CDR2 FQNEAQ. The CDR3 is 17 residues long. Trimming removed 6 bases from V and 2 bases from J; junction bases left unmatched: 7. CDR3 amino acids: CASSRTSGEYNTGELFF. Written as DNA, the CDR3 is TGTGCCAGCAGTCGGACTAGCGGGGAATACAACACCGGGGAGCTGTTTTTT.

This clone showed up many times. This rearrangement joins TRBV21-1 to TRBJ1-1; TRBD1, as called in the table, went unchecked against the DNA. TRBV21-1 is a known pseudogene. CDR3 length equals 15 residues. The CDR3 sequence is CASSLGTGGNTEAFF. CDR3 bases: TGTGCCAGCAGCCTGGGGACAGGGGGGAACACTGAAGCTTTCTTT.

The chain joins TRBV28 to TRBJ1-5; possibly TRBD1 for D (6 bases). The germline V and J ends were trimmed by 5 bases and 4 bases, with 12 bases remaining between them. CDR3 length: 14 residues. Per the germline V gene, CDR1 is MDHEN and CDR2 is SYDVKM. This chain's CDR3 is CASSVQGPNQPQHF. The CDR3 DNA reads TGTGCCAGCAGTGTTCAGGGGCCGAATCAGCCCCAGCATTTT.

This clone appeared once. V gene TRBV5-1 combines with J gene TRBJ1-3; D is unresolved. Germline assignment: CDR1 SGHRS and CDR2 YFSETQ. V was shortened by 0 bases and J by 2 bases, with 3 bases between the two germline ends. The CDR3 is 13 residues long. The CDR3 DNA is TGCGCCAGCAGCTTGGACACTGGAAACACCATATATTTT. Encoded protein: CASSLDTGNTIYF.

In nucleotides, the CDR3 is TGCAGCGTTTCTCCGCGGTTTTTGAGAGAGACCCAGTACTTC. It yields the protein CSVSPRFLRETQYF. This rearrangement joins TRBV29-1 to TRBJ2-5, with unresolved D. Germline lookup yields CDR1 SQVTM and CDR2 ANQGSEA. This CDR3 has 14 residues. V was clipped by 5 bases and J by 4 bases, with 17 bases between them. Full variable domain (remainder filled in from reference TRBV29-1 and TRBJ2-5): SAVISQKPSRDICQRGTSLTIQCQVDSQVTMMFWYRQQPGQSLTLIATANQGSEATYESGFVIDKFPISRPNLTFSTLTVSNMSPEDSSIYLCSVSPRFLRETQYFGPGTRLLVL.

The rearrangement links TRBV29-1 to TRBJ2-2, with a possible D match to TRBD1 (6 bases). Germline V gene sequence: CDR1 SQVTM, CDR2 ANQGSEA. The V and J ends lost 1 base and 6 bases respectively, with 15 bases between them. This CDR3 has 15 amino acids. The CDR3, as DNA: TGCAGCGTTGAAGCCATTCCACAGGGTGCCGGGGAGCTGTTTTTT. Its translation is CSVEAIPQGAGELFF.